The clone carrying this T cell receptor (beta chain) came up once. Its target is unknown. Data came from immunoSEQ multiplex PCR; TCRdb stores just in-frame clones and leaves some out. The data contain 130,000 to 150,000 clones, more than 75% of them singletons. The data stem from a study of T cell responses to AZD1222 COVID-19 vaccine. Whole-study findings and limits: Variant regions that are unmutated are reportedly the target of nearly half of spike-specific TCRs. The CD4 TCRs associated with vaccination extended across spike and predominated at 160-218 and 743-854.

The CDR3 sequence is 13 residues long. With 4 bases removed from V and 11 bases from J, the gap between germline ends came to 18 bases. The germline gives CDR1 SQVTM, CDR2 ANQGSEA. The chain recombines TRBV29-1 with TRBJ2-1; D gene ambiguous. Sample: peripheral blood, taken on day 0 of MenACWY control vaccination. This sequence was found in an adult in good health. This chain's CDR3 is CSVVPGRAPKQFF. The DNA of the CDR3 is TGCAGCGTTGTCCCCGGCCGGGCGCCAAAGCAGTTCTTC.